Here is one T cell receptor beta chain with its context. This specimen comes from a study of immune characterization of retroperitoneal liposarcoma. TCRdb itself ran the PCR reads through MiXCR, one entry per CDR3 protein. The table records 9,500 to 13,000 distinct CDR3 sequences, 25% to 30% of them present only once. CDR3 size: 13 residues. Trimming stripped 10 bases from V and 3 bases from J, with 12 bases between. Sequenced sample: tumor tissue. The rearrangement joins TRBV12-3 or TRBV12-4 to TRBJ2-2, with D uncertain. This receptor was identified in a male donor with retroperitoneal liposarcoma. The CDR3 is CANKQYYTGELFF. Written as DNA, the CDR3 is TGTGCCAACAAACAGTATTACACCGGGGAGCTGTTTTTT.